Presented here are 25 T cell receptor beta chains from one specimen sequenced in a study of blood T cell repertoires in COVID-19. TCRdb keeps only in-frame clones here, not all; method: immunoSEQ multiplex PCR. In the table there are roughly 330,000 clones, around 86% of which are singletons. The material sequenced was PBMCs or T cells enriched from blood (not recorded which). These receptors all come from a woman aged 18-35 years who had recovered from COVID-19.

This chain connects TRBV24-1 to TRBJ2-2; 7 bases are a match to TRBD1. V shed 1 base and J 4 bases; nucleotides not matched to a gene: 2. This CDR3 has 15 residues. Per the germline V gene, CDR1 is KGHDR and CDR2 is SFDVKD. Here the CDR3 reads CATSDFPGGTGELFF. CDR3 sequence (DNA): TGTGCCACCAGTGATTTCCCAGGGGGCACCGGGGAGCTGTTTTTT.

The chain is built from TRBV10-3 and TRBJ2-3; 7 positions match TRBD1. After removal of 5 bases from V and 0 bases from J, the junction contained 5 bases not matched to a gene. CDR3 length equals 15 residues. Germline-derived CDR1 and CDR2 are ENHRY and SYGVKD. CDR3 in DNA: TGTGCCATCAGTACGGACAGGACCAGCACAGATACGCAGTATTTT. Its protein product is CAISTDRTSTDTQYF.

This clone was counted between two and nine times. The CDR3 DNA reads as TGTGCCAGCACCACTTCGCCTTGGGGGGGCAACTATGGCTACACCTTC. Protein: CASTTSPWGGNYGYTF. The V call is TRBV28, the J call TRBJ1-2, with a possible D match to TRBD1 (6 bases). Germline V gene sequence: CDR1 MDHEN, CDR2 SYDVKM. Trimming pared 7 bases from V and 2 bases from J, leaving 20 bases between. This CDR3 has 16 residues.

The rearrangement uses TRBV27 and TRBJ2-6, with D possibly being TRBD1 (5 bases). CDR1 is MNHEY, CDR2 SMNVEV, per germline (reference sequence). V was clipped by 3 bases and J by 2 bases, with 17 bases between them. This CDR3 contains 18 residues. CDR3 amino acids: CASSFAGSLSPGANVLTF. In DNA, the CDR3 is TGTGCCAGCAGTTTTGCAGGGTCCCTCTCCCCTGGGGCCAACGTCCTGACTTTC.

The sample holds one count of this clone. DNA of the CDR3: TGTGCCAGTAGTACAGGAGAGACCCAGTACTTC. Translated: CASSTGETQYF. This chain links TRBV19 with TRBJ2-5; D uncertain. Looked up from germline, CDR1 is LNHDA and CDR2 is SQIVND (reference sequence). Trimming took off 4 bases at V and 4 bases at J, with 4 bases between the two ends. The CDR3 has 11 amino acids.

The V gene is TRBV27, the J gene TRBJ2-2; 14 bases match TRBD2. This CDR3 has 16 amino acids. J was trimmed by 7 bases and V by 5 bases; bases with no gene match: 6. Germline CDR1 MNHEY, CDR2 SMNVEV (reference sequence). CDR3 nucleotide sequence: TGTGCCAGCAGTCGGATGACTAGCGGGGGGGGCGGGGAGCTGTTTTTT. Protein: CASSRMTSGGGGELFF.

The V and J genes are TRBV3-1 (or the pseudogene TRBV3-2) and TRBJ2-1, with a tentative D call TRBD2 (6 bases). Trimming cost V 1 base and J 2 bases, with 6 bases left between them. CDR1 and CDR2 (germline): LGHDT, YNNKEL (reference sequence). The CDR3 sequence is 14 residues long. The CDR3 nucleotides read TGTGCCAGCAGCCAAGGGGGGGCCTACAATGAGCAGTTCTTC. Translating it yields CASSQGGAYNEQFF.

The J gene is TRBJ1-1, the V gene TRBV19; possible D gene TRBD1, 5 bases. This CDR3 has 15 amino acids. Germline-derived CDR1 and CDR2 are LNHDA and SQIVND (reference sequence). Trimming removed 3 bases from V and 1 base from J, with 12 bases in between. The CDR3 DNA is TGTGCCAGTAGTATTCAGGGTAGCAAGAACACTGAAGCTTTCTTT. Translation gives CASSIQGSKNTEAFF.

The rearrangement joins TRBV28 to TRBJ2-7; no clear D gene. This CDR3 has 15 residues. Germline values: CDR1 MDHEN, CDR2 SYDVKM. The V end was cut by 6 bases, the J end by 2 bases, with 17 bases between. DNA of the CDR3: TGTGCCAGCAGCCCTCCCGGGTTTAGGCCCTACGAGCAGTACTTC. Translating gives CASSPPGFRPYEQYF.

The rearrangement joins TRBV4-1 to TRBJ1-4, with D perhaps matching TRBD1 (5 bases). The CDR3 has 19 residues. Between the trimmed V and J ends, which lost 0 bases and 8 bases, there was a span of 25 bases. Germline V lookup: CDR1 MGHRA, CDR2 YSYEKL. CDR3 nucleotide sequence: TGCGCCAGCAGCCAAGATCAGAGAGGAGTGGGGGGGAAAGGGGAAAAACTGTTTTTT. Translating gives CASSQDQRGVGGKGEKLFF.

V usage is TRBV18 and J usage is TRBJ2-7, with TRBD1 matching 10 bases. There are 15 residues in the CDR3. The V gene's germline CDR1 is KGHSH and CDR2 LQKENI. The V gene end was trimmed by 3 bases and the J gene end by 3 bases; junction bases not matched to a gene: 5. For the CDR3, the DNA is TGTGCCAGCTCACCCGGGACAGGGGTCTACTACGAGCAGTACTTC. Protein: CASSPGTGVYYEQYF.

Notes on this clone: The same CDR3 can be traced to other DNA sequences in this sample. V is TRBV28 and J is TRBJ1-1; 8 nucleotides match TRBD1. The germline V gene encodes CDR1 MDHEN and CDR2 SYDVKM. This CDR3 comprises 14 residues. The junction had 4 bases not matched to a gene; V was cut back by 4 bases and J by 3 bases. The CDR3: CASSSGQGDTEAFF. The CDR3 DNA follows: TGTGCCAGCAGTTCCGGACAGGGAGACACTGAAGCTTTCTTT.

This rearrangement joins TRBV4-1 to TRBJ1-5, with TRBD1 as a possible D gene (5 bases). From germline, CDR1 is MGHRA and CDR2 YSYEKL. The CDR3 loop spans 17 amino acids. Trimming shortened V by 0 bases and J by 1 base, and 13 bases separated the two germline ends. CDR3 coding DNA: TGCGCCAGCAGCCAAGAGGCGCGGGGCGGGAGCAATCAGCCCCAGCATTTT. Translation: CASSQEARGGSNQPQHF.

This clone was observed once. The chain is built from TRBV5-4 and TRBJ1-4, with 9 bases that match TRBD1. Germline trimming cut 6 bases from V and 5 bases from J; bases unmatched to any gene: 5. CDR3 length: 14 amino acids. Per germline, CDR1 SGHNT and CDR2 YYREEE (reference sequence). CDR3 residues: CASTTDRGNEKLFF. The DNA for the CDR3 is TGTGCCAGCACCACTGACAGGGGGAATGAAAAACTGTTTTTT.

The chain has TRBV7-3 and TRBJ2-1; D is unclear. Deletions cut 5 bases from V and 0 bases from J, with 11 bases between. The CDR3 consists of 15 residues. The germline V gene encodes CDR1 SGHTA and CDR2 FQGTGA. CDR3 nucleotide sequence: TGTGCCAGCAGCCCCATATCGAGCTCCTACAATGAGCAGTTCTTC. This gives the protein CASSPISSSYNEQFF.

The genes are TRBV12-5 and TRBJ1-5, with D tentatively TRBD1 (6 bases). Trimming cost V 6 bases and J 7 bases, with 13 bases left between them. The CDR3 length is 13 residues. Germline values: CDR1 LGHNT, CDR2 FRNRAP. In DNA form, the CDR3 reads TGTGCTAGTGGCCCACGCGGGGGCCAGCCCCAGCATTTT. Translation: CASGPRGGQPQHF. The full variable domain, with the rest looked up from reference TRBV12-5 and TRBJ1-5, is DARVTQTPRHKVTEMGQEVTMRCQPILGHNTVFWYRQTMMQGLELLAYFRNRAPLDDSGMPKDRFSAEMPDATLATLKIQPSEPRDSAVYFCASGPRGGQPQHFGDGTRLSIL.

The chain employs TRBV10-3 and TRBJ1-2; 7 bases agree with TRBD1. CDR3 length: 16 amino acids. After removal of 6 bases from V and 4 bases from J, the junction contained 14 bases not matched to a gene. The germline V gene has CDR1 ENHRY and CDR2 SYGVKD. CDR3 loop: CAISASPGHRGYGYTF. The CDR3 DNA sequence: TGTGCCATCAGCGCCTCCCCGGGCCACAGGGGCTATGGCTACACCTTC.

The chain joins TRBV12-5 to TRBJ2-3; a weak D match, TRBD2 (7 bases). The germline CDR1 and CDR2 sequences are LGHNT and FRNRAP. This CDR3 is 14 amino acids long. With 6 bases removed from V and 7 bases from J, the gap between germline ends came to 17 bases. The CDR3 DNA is TGTGCTAGTGGGTCGGGGGGCGCAGGGAATACGCAGTATTTT. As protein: CASGSGGAGNTQYF.

The DNA for the CDR3 is TGTGCCAGCAGTGAGATCGGCACCGGGGAGCTGTTTTTT. As protein: CASSEIGTGELFF. The genes are TRBV25-1 and TRBJ2-2; D uncertain. The CDR3 has 13 residues. The germline V gene encodes CDR1 MGHDK and CDR2 SYGVNS. V lost 3 bases and J 4 bases, leaving 6 bases between the germline ends.

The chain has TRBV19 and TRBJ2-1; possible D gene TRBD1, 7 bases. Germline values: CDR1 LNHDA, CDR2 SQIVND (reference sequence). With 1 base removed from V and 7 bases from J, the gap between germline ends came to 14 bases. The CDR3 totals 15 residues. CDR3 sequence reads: CASSIGQGGGNEQFF. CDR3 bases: TGTGCCAGTAGTATAGGACAGGGTGGGGGGAATGAGCAGTTCTTC. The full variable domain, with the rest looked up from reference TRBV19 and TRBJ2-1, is DGGITQSPKYLFRKEGQNVTLSCEQNLNHDAMYWYRQDPGQGLRLIYYSQIVNDFQKGDIAEGYSVSREKKESFPLTVTSAQKNPTAFYLCASSIGQGGGNEQFFGPGTRLTVL.

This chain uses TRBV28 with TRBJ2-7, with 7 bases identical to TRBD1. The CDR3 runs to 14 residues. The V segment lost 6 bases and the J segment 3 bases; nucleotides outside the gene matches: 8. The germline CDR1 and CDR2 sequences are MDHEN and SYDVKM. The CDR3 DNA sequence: TGTGCCAGCAGCTTACCGGGACAGATCTACGAGCAGTACTTC. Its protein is CASSLPGQIYEQYF.

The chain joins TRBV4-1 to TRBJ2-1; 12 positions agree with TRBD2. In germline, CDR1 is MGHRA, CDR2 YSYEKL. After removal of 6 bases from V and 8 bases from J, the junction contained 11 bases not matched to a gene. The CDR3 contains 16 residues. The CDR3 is CASSPWTSGAGDEQFF. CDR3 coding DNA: TGCGCCAGCAGTCCTTGGACTAGCGGGGCCGGGGATGAGCAGTTCTTC.

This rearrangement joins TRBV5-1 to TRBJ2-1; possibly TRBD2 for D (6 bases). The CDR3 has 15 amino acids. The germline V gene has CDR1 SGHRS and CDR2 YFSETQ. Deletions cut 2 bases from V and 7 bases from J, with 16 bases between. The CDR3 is CASSLPGVEGNEQFF. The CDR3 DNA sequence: TGCGCCAGCAGCTTACCGGGGGTCGAGGGAAATGAGCAGTTCTTC.

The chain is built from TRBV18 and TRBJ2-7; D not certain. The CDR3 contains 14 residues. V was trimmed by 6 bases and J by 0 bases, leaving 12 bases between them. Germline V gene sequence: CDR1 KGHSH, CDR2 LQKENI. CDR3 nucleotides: TGTGCCAGCTCTCCCCCGCCGAGCTCCTACGAGCAGTACTTC. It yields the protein CASSPPPSSYEQYF.

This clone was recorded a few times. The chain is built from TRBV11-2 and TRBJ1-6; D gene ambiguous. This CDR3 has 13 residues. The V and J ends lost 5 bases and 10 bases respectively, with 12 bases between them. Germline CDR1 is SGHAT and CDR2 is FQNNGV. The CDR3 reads CASSPSPQSPLHF. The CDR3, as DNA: TGTGCCAGCAGCCCTAGCCCCCAATCACCCCTCCACTTT.